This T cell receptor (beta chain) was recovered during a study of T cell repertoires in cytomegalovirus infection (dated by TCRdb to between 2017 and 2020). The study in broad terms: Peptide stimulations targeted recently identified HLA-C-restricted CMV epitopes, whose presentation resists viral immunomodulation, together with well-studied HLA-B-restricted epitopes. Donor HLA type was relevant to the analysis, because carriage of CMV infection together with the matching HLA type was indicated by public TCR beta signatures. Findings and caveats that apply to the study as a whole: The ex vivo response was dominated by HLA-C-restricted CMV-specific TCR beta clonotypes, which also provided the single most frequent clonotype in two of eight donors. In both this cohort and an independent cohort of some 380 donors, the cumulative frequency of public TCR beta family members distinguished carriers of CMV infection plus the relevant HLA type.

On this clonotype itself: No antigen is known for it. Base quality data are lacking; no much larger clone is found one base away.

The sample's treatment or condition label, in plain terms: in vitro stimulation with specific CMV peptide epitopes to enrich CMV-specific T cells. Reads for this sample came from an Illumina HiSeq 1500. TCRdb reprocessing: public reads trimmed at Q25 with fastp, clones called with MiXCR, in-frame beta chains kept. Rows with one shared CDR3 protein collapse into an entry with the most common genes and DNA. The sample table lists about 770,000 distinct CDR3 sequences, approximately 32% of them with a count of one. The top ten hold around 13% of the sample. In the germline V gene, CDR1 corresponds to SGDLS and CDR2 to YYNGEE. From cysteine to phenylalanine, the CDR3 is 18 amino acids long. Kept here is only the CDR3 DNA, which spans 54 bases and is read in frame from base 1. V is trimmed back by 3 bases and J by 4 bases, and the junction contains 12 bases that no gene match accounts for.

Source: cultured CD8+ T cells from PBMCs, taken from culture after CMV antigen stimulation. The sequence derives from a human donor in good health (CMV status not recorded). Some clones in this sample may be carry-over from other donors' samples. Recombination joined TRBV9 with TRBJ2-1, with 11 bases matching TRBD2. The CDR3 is CASSGNPGLAARYNEQFF. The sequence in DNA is TGTGCCAGCAGCGGGAATCCGGGACTAGCGGCCCGTTACAATGAGCAGTTCTTC.